The clone carrying this TCR beta chain appeared a few times. Its target is not known. This CDR3 is 16 amino acids long. Trimming removed 2 bases at V and 1 base at J, with 14 bases between. Germline V gene lookup returns CDR1 MDHEN and CDR2 SYDVKM. The data belong to a study of cytomegalovirus exposure and HLA in healthy donors. General study results and limits: Associated with cytomegalovirus, according to the listing, were 150 to 200 TCR beta chains.

With 60 Vbeta and 13 Jbeta primers, the PCR was carried out. Profiling relied on immunoSEQ multiplex PCR, and the TCRdb table lists in-frame clones only, not all of them. The table lists 37,000 or so clones, about four fifths of them singletons. Sample: PBMCs. The chain carries TRBV28 and TRBJ1-1; a weak D match, TRBD1 (5 bases). The receptor comes from a woman in her thirties or forties in good health and CMV-seronegative. In DNA form, the CDR3 reads TGTGCCAGCAGTTTACCAGACAGCGCCCGGAACACTGAAGCTTTCTTT. Protein sequence: CASSLPDSARNTEAFF.